These 18 T cell receptor beta chains came from one sample sequenced in a study of cytomegalovirus exposure and HLA in healthy donors (dated by TCRdb to about 2017). Library creation used the immunoSEQ multiplex PCR assay. TCRdb mirrors the immuneACCESS table, restricted to in-frame sequences. Some clones are absent from its copies; in checked studies, under half trace to an unresolved V gene, and the reason for the others is unknown. The sample includes about 120,000 clones, with 75% to 90% observed a single time. About 4.1% of the sample is taken by the ten largest. Material for sequencing was PBMCs. The receptors derive from a man aged 18-30 years in good health and CMV-seropositive.

The V call is TRBV15, the J call TRBJ1-6; 10 nucleotides align to TRBD1. The germline gives CDR1 LNHNV, CDR2 YYDKDF (reference sequence). With 8 bases clipped from V and 9 bases from J, the junction kept 4 bases outside the gene matches. The CDR3 totals 13 residues. The CDR3 sequence: CATGDRGVSPLHF. The CDR3 DNA follows: TGTGCCACCGGGGACAGGGGTGTTTCACCCCTCCACTTT.

The chain links TRBV13 to TRBJ1-5; 7 bases map to TRBD1. CDR3 length: 16 residues. Germline V gives CDR1 PRHDT, CDR2 FYEKMQ (reference sequence). V shed 4 bases and J 5 bases; nucleotides not matched to a gene: 11. The CDR3 bases are TGTGCCAGCAGCTCGCGTCTACAGGGGCCAGATCAGCCCCAGCATTTT. Translating it yields CASSSRLQGPDQPQHF.

The chain joins TRBV28 to TRBJ1-5; tentatively, D is TRBD1 (5 bases). Trimming took off 1 base at V and 5 bases at J, with 18 bases between the two ends. CDR3 size: 17 residues. CDR1 is MDHEN and CDR2 is SYDVKM in the germline V gene. DNA of the CDR3: TGTGCCAGCAGTTTATCACCGACTACCGGGACTGATCAGCCCCAGCATTTT. Its protein product is CASSLSPTTGTDQPQHF.

The chain uses TRBV6-6 and TRBJ1-5; TRBD1 matches 7 bases. Germline trimming cut 5 bases from V and 5 bases from J; bases unmatched to any gene: 3. The CDR3 consists of 13 residues. The germline V gene encodes CDR1 MNHNY and CDR2 SVGAGI (reference sequence). CDR3 in amino acids: CASSGQAYQPQHF. As DNA, the CDR3 is TGTGCCAGCAGTGGACAGGCGTATCAGCCCCAGCATTTT.

This clone showed up just a few times. The chain carries TRBV9 and TRBJ2-1, with D possibly matching TRBD1 (6 bases). There are 16 residues in the CDR3. CDR1 and CDR2 from the germline V gene are SGDLS and YYNGEE. V was cut by 4 bases and J by 2 bases, with 16 bases left in between. The CDR3 bases are TGTGCCAGCAGCCCCATAGGGGGATTCCCCTACAATGAGCAGTTCTTC. This gives the protein CASSPIGGFPYNEQFF.

The V and J genes are TRBV9 and TRBJ1-2; D gene uncertain. The CDR3 has 15 residues. Trimming stripped 0 bases from V and 0 bases from J, with 9 bases between. Germline CDR1 reads SGDLS; CDR2 reads YYNGEE. The CDR3 is CASSVEAGANYGYTF. The CDR3 DNA follows: TGTGCCAGCAGCGTAGAGGCAGGTGCTAACTATGGCTACACCTTC.

This sequence joins TRBV27 and TRBJ1-1; 8 positions match TRBD1. CDR1 and CDR2 from the germline V gene are MNHEY and SMNVEV (reference sequence). J gave up 10 bases and V 3 bases, and 7 bases lay outside the gene matches. This CDR3 has 13 amino acids. CDR3 coding DNA: TGTGCCAGCAGTTTGGGACAGGCCGGACGAGCTTTCTTT. Its protein product is CASSLGQAGRAFF.

The rearrangement joins TRBV30 to TRBJ2-7; D gene ambiguous. The CDR3 extends over 14 amino acids. V was pared by 7 bases and J by 0 bases, with 16 bases between. The V gene's germline CDR1 is GTSNPN and CDR2 SVGIG (reference sequence). CDR3 amino acids: CASHRHSHSYEQYF. The CDR3, as DNA: TGTGCCTCGCACCGGCACAGCCACTCCTACGAGCAGTACTTC.

The CDR3 loop reads CASSPMSGVRSADTQYF. The CDR3 region has the DNA TGCGCCAGCAGCCCGATGTCAGGTGTGCGAAGTGCAGATACGCAGTATTTT. The genes are TRBV5-1 and TRBJ2-3; no clear D gene. The CDR3 has 17 residues. CDR1 and CDR2 from the germline V gene are SGHRS and YFSETQ. The V end was cut by 4 bases, the J end by 4 bases, with 22 bases between.

This clone has just a few counts. This chain joins TRBV7-2 and TRBJ1-2; D might be TRBD1 (6 bases). Trimming took 3 bases from V and 7 from J, leaving 12 bases between them. Germline lookup yields CDR1 SGHTA and CDR2 FQGNSA. The CDR3 totals 13 residues. The CDR3 spells CASSFNVGGGYTF. CDR3 DNA: TGTGCCAGCAGCTTCAACGTAGGGGGTGGCTACACCTTC.

The rearrangement links TRBV6-4 to TRBJ1-4, with no clear D. The CDR3 length is 17 residues. V was cut by 0 bases and J by 0 bases, with 11 bases left in between. Germline V gene data show CDR1 as MRHNA and CDR2 as SNTAGT. The CDR3 DNA is TGTGCCAGCAGTGACTCGAGCGGGAGTACAACTAATGAAAAACTGTTTTTT. It is translated as CASSDSSGSTTNEKLFF.

This clone was counted a few times. The chain is built from TRBV6-1 and TRBJ2-2, with D tentatively TRBD2 (5 bases). The ends were cut back, 7 bases at V and 5 bases at J, with 14 bases in the middle. This CDR3 has 14 amino acids. Germline CDR1 is MNHNS and CDR2 is SASEGT. The CDR3 DNA sequence: TGTGCCAGCACCCCGCCGAGGGAAACCGGGGAGCTGTTTTTT. It codes for CASTPPRETGELFF.

The chain couples TRBV15 to TRBJ1-5, with 11 bases lining up with TRBD1. This CDR3 spans 13 amino acids. CDR1 and CDR2 (germline): LNHNV, YYDKDF (reference sequence). Losses at the gene ends were 6 bases for V and 7 bases for J; bases not matched to a gene: 2. CDR3 sequence reads: CATRGDRGQPQHF. The DNA of the CDR3 is TGTGCCACCAGGGGGGACAGGGGGCAGCCCCAGCATTTT. Looking up the rest from reference TRBV15 and TRBJ1-5 gives the full variable domain: DAMVIQNPRYQVTQFGKPVTLSCSQTLNHNVMYWYQQKSSQAPKLLFHYYDKDFNNEADTPDNFQSRRPNTSFCFLDIRSPGLGDTAMYLCATRGDRGQPQHFGDGTRLSIL.

The V and J genes are TRBV7-8 and TRBJ2-7, with D uncertain. Looked up from germline, CDR1 is SGHVS and CDR2 is FQNEAQ. There are 15 residues in the CDR3. Trimming took off 6 bases at V and 2 bases at J, with 17 bases between the two ends. In DNA form, the CDR3 reads TGTGCCAGCAGTCCACCCTCCCAGGTGGCCTACGAGCAGTACTTC. This sequence encodes CASSPPSQVAYEQYF. Full variable domain (outside the CDR3, taken from reference TRBV7-8 and TRBJ2-7): GAGVSQSPRYKVAKRGQDVALRCDPISGHVSLFWYQQALGQGPEFLTYFQNEAQLDKSGLPSDRFFAERPEGSVSTLKIQRTQQEDSAVYLCASSPPSQVAYEQYFGPGTRLTVT.

V is TRBV4-2 and J is TRBJ1-6; D gene uncertain. Trimming left V 0 bases short and J 8 bases short, with 11 bases between. Germline CDR1 and CDR2: LGHNA and YNFKEQ. The CDR3 is made up of 15 amino acids. The CDR3 here is CASSQEVQSHSPLHF. The CDR3 DNA follows: TGTGCCAGCAGCCAAGAAGTACAGTCACATTCACCCCTCCACTTT.

The J gene is TRBJ2-7, the V gene TRBV5-1; 9 nucleotides agree with TRBD1. The CDR3 extends over 14 amino acids. In germline, CDR1 is SGHRS, CDR2 YFSETQ. The V gene end was trimmed by 4 bases and the J gene end by 0 bases; junction bases not matched to a gene: 2. The DNA for the CDR3 is TGCGCCAGCAGCCGGGACAGGGTCTCCTACGAGCAGTACTTC. It codes for CASSRDRVSYEQYF. Variable domain in full (rest from reference TRBV5-1 and TRBJ2-7): KAGVTQTPRYLIKTRGQQVTLSCSPISGHRSVSWYQQTPGQGLQFLFEYFSETQRNKGNFPGRFSGRQFSNSRSEMNVSTLELGDSALYLCASSRDRVSYEQYFGPGTRLTVT.

The V call is TRBV7-9, the J call TRBJ1-1, with a tentative D call TRBD1 (6 bases). Germline V gives CDR1 SEHNR, CDR2 FQNEAQ (reference sequence). The CDR3 loop spans 16 amino acids. The germline V and J ends were trimmed by 3 bases and 0 bases, with 14 bases remaining between them. The CDR3 loop reads CASSFAGGFMNTEAFF. For the CDR3, the DNA is TGTGCCAGCAGCTTCGCTGGGGGCTTTATGAACACTGAAGCTTTCTTT.

The chain uses TRBV6-6 and TRBJ2-5, with 9 bases identical to TRBD1. The trim removed 5 bases at V and 5 bases at J, leaving 9 bases unmatched. The CDR3 runs 15 residues. The germline CDR1 and CDR2 sequences are MNHNY and SVGAGI (reference sequence). The CDR3 protein is CASSASGTGRETQYF. The CDR3 bases are TGTGCCAGCAGTGCGTCGGGGACAGGGCGGGAGACCCAGTACTTC.